The 9 T cell receptor beta chains below were found in one sample sequenced in a study of T cells in Graves' hyperthyroidism and ophthalmopathy (dated by TCRdb to between 2018 and 2021). Library construction relied on multiplex PCR. The sample was run on an Illumina HiSeq 2000. Amplification of TCR beta CDR3 regions was carried out from RNA transcripts. A first-round RT-PCR of the TCR CDR3 used the HTBI primer set with the Qiagen OneStep RT-PCR kit. TCRdb cleaned the public reads at Q25 with fastp, built clones with MiXCR and kept in-frame beta chains. Under each unique CDR3 protein, matching rows form one entry showing the most common genes and DNA. This sample is represented by some 720,000 distinct CDR3 sequences; around 15% of them were singletons. The ten largest clones represent under 9.5% of the sample. What was sequenced was blood. These TCRs come from a man in his late teens or twenties with Graves' hyperthyroidism.

The chain uses TRBV20-1 and TRBJ2-7; the D call may be TRBD1 or TRBD2 (5 bases each). The CDR3 covers 14 residues. The germline CDR1 and CDR2 sequences are DFQATT and SNEGSKA (reference sequence). With 0 bases removed from V and 5 bases from J, the gap between germline ends came to 14 bases. This CDR3 is CSARDPGPAHEQYF. The CDR3 DNA follows: TGCAGTGCTAGAGACCCGGGACCGGCCCACGAGCAGTACTTC.

This clonotype was detected only a few times. This may be a read error, as it is one base from a much larger clone. This chain links TRBV30 with TRBJ2-7; D remains ambiguous. The length of the CDR3 is 11 residues. The V end was cut by 0 bases, the J end by 5 bases, with 5 bases between. Germline lookup yields CDR1 GTSNPN and CDR2 SVGIG (reference sequence). The CDR3 DNA is TGTGCCTGGAGTGTACGACACGAGCAGTACTTC. This codes for CAWSVRHEQYF.

This chain links TRBV19 with TRBJ2-2; 9 bases align to TRBD2. Trimming at V came to 6 bases and at J to 7 bases, leaving 9 bases not matched to a gene. Per germline, CDR1 LNHDA and CDR2 SQIVND (reference sequence). This CDR3 region has 15 residues. The CDR3: CASRDSGSMGGELFF. In DNA form, the CDR3 reads TGTGCCAGTAGGGATAGCGGGAGTATGGGCGGGGAGCTGTTTTTT.

With respect to this clonotype: A much larger clone is a single base away; this may be a read error. This sequence joins TRBV6-2 or TRBV6-3 and TRBJ2-1, with 9 bases aligning to TRBD2. This CDR3 contains 16 residues. Germline-derived CDR1 and CDR2 are MNHEY and SVGEGT. The CDR3 DNA sequence: TGTGCCAGCGGTTACGCGGCTAGCGGGAATCACAATGAGCAGTTCTTC. Protein sequence: CASGYAASGNHNEQFF.

The rearrangement uses TRBV7-2 and TRBJ1-4, with D hard to call. V lost 0 bases and J 5 bases, leaving 10 bases between the germline ends. This CDR3 contains 15 residues. Germline assignment: CDR1 SGHTA and CDR2 FQGNSA. Written as DNA, the CDR3 is TGTGCCAGCAGCTTAGCCCCTAACTTGAATGAAAAACTGTTTTTT. This codes for CASSLAPNLNEKLFF.

In its sample, this clonotype was seen many times. The CDR3 DNA follows: TGCAGTGCTAGAGTTCGCGGGTTGAACACCGGGGAGCTGTTTTTT. It yields the protein CSARVRGLNTGELFF. This chain links TRBV20-1 with TRBJ2-2; a weak D match, TRBD2 (5 bases). The germline V and J ends were trimmed by 1 base and 1 base, with 10 bases remaining between them. The germline CDR1 and CDR2 sequences are DFQATT and SNEGSKA (reference sequence). The CDR3 extends over 15 amino acids.

Only a few counts were recorded for this clonotype. The chain has TRBV30 and TRBJ2-5; 7 nucleotides agree with TRBD1. The CDR3 loop spans 12 amino acids. V gave up 3 bases and J gave up 4 bases; unmatched junction bases: 2. The V gene's germline CDR1 is GTSNPN and CDR2 SVGIG (reference sequence). The CDR3 is CAWSKGAETQYF. The CDR3 nucleotides read TGTGCCTGGAGCAAGGGGGCAGAGACCCAGTACTTC.

This clonotype was observed a few times. This rearrangement joins TRBV15 to TRBJ1-5; possible D gene TRBD1, 5 bases. Deletions cut 0 bases from V and 9 bases from J, with 12 bases between. The CDR3 loop spans 14 amino acids. Looked up from germline, CDR1 is LNHNV and CDR2 is YYDKDF (reference sequence). The CDR3 region has the DNA TGTGCCACCAGCAGAGATCGGGCAGGGCCGCCCCAGCATTTT. Translating it yields CATSRDRAGPPQHF.

V usage is TRBV2 and J usage is TRBJ2-7; D not resolved. The CDR3 is 14 amino acids. Between the trimmed V and J ends, which lost 4 bases and 3 bases, there was a span of 13 bases. Germline CDR1 and CDR2: SNHLY and FYNNEI. CDR3 coding DNA: TGTGCCAGCAGTGGATTCATAAGGTACTACGAGCAGTACTTC. It specifies CASSGFIRYYEQYF. Filled out from reference TRBV2 and TRBJ2-7, the complete variable domain reads EPEVTQTPSHQVTQMGQEVILRCVPISNHLYFYWYRQILGQKVEFLVSFYNNEISEKSEIFDDQFSVERPDGSNFTLKIRSTKLEDSAMYFCASSGFIRYYEQYFGPGTRLTVT.